The sequence of this T cell receptor beta chain was determined in a study of blood T cell repertoires in COVID-19. Looking at the study overall: From the United States, Italy and Spain came samples of acute and convalescent COVID-19. PBMCs, B-cell-depleted T cells, or T cells were the source of the cDNA or gDNA that made up the material.

Germline assignment: CDR1 GTSNPN and CDR2 SVGIG (reference sequence). Unmatched junction bases numbered 3, after V lost 3 bases and J lost 7 bases. This CDR3 has 13 residues. Per the original methods: Estimated nucleated cell counts came from reference gene primer amplification. Here immunoSEQ multiplex PCR was the method, and the copy in TCRdb shows in-frame clones only, minus some. The DNA was the basis for D and trimming; V, J and clone size are from that table. The sample consists of 240,000 or so clones, around nine tenths of them appearing once. Specimen: peripheral blood. The chain has TRBV30 and TRBJ2-5, with TRBD2 identical over 12 bases. This TCR was sampled from a woman between 40 and 50 years old who had recovered from COVID-19. The CDR3 nucleotides read TGTGCCTGGAGCGAGACTAGCGGGGGGACCCAGTACTTC. The encoded protein is CAWSETSGGTQYF.